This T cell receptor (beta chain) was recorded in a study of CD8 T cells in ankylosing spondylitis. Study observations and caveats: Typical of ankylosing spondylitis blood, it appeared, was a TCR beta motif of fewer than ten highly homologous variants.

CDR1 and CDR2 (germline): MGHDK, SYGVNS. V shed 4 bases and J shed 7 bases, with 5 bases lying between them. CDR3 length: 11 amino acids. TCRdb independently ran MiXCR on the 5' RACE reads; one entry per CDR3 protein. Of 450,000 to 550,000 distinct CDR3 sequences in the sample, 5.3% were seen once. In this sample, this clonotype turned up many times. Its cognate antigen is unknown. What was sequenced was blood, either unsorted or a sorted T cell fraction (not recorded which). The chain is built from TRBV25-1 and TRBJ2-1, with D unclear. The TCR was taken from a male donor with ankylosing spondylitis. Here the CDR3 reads CASSGRNEQFF. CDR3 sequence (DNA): TGTGCCAGCAGTGGCAGAAATGAGCAGTTCTTC.